This TCR beta chain was observed in a study of shared clonotypes between healthy human individuals. Source study methods: Junction-only sequences produced by ImmunoSEQ had no quality scores, so filtering differed. Only in-frame clones appear in the TCRdb table, and some are missing; sequencing was by immunoSEQ multiplex PCR. V, J and clone size reflect that table, while D and trimming were determined from the DNA. Among about 480,000 clones listed, roughly 78% were seen once. This CDR3 has 15 residues. V lost 2 bases to trimming and J lost 5 bases, with 12 bases between them. CDR1 is ENHRY and CDR2 is SYGVKD in the germline V gene.

Sequencing used PBMCs. The TCR originated in a woman in her 40s in good health. Some clones in this sample may be carry-over from other donors' samples. This chain links TRBV10-3 with TRBJ1-4; D is undetermined. CDR3 bases: TGTGCCATCAGTGAGAAGGCCCAGGAGAATGAAAAACTGTTTTTT. Protein sequence: CAISEKAQENEKLFF.